The entry that follows covers one T cell receptor beta chain sequence. This could be a read error, since a much larger clone is one nucleotide away. Time point given: sample taken at primary tumor resection. This sample was taken from a study of spatial heterogeneity in lung cancer. Germline CDR1 is SQVTM and CDR2 is ANQGSEA. The CDR3 loop spans 11 amino acids. Trimming took 7 bases from V and 1 from J, leaving 7 bases between them. One entry per CDR3 protein, called by TCRdb with MiXCR from the 5' RACE reads. The sample shows some 100,000 distinct CDR3 sequences, 9.5% to 15% of them seen only once. This TCR was recovered from a male donor with early-stage non-small cell lung cancer. The starting material was PBMCs, obtained at surgery. The gene calls are TRBV29-1 and TRBJ2-5, with D hard to call. The CDR3 nucleotides read TGCAGCGCTCGGCCCCAAGAGACCCAGTACTTC. Translation gives CSARPQETQYF.